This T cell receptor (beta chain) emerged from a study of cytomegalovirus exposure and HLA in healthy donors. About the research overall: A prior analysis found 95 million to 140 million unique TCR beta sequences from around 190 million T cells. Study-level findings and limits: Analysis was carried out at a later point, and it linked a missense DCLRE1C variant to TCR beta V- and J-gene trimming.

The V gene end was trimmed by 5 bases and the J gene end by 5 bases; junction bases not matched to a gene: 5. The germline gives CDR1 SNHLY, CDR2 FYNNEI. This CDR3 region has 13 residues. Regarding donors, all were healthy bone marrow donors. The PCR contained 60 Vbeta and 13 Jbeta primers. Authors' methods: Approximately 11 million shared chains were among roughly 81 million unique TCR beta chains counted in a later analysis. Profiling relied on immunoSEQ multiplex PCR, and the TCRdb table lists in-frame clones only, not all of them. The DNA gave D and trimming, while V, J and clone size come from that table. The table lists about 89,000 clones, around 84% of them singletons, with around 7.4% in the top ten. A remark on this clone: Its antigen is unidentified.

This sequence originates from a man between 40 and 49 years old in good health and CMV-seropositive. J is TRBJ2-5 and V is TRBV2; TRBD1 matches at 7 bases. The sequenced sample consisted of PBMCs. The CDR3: CASSRQGQETQYF. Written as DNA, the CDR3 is TGTGCCAGCAGTCGACAGGGCCAGGAGACCCAGTACTTC.